These 19 T cell receptor beta chains were all obtained from the same sample, sequenced in a study of blood T cells in healthy people across ages. The second PCR ran roughly 6 to 12 cycles with a sample-barcoded 5' primer and J-beta primers. In TCRdb, the 5' RACE reads were re-called with MiXCR into one record per CDR3 protein. Of more than 700,000 distinct CDR3 sequences listed, about half were seen once; the top ten hold 15% to 20%. Material: blood. These receptor sequences come from a man at least 80 years old in good health.

This chain joins TRBV11-2 and TRBJ2-5; 11 nucleotides agree with TRBD2. The CDR3 contains 14 residues. Germline V gene data show CDR1 as SGHAT and CDR2 as FQNNGV. Losses at the gene ends were 5 bases for V and 11 bases for J; bases not matched to a gene: 10. This chain's CDR3 is CASSPLAGVSKQYF. Here the CDR3 DNA reads TGTGCCAGCAGCCCACTAGCGGGAGTCAGTAAGCAGTACTTC.

This chain joins TRBV20-1 and TRBJ2-3; 7 nucleotides match TRBD2. Trimming at V came to 6 bases and at J to 3 bases, leaving 9 bases not matched to a gene. Germline CDR1 and CDR2: DFQATT and SNEGSKA (reference sequence). The CDR3 loop spans 14 amino acids. CDR3 nucleotide sequence: TGCAGTGCCGGGAGACCGGGAGGTACAGATACGCAGTATTTT. It encodes CSAGRPGGTDTQYF.

This clonotype showed up many times. The chain links TRBV29-1 to TRBJ2-3; 12 bases fit TRBD2. The V gene end was trimmed by 3 bases and the J gene end by 6 bases; junction bases not matched to a gene: 10. Per the germline V gene, CDR1 is SQVTM and CDR2 is ANQGSEA. This CDR3 region has 16 residues. CDR3 DNA: TGCAGCGTTGATATCCCCCTAGCGGGAGGGGGGGATACGCAGTATTTT. The encoded protein is CSVDIPLAGGGDTQYF.

The chain recombines TRBV4-3 with TRBJ1-1; perhaps TRBD1 as D (5 bases). CDR3 size: 14 residues. V was trimmed by 2 bases and J by 4 bases, leaving 11 bases between them. From germline, CDR1 is LGHNA and CDR2 YSLEER. Written as DNA, the CDR3 is TGCGCCAGCAGCCAAACGACAGTGGGCACTGAAGCTTTCTTT. It codes for CASSQTTVGTEAFF.

The rearrangement links TRBV12-3 or TRBV12-4 to TRBJ2-5; possibly TRBD2 for D (5 bases). The CDR3 runs to 11 residues. Trimming left V 8 bases short and J 4 bases short, with 8 bases between. CDR3 coding DNA: TGTGCCAGCGGACTTGGAGAGACCCAGTACTTC. Amino acid sequence: CASGLGETQYF.

This sequence joins TRBV20-1 and TRBJ2-7; TRBD2 matches 9 bases. Losses at the gene ends were 5 bases for V and 6 bases for J; bases not matched to a gene: 14. Germline V gene data show CDR1 as DFQATT and CDR2 as SNEGSKA (reference sequence). The CDR3 is 15 amino acids. Here the CDR3 DNA reads TGCAGTGCTCAGGATTTAGCGGGAGTACCCCTCGAGCAGTACTTC. This gives the protein CSAQDLAGVPLEQYF.

To note about this clonotype: This may stem from a read error, because a much larger clone lies one nucleotide away. This chain uses TRBV7-3 with TRBJ2-3; 10 positions match TRBD2. The CDR3 runs to 15 residues. The J segment lost 1 base and the V segment lost 6 bases, leaving 4 bases of the junction unmatched. Germline lookup yields CDR1 SGHTA and CDR2 FQGTGA. As DNA, the CDR3 is TGTGCCAGCAGTCGCGGGACTAGCGGCACAGATACGCAGTATTTT. The encoded protein is CASSRGTSGTDTQYF.

V is TRBV4-1 and J is TRBJ1-1, with D hard to call. Deletions cut 0 bases from V and 1 base from J, with 12 bases between. The length of the CDR3 is 16 residues. Germline CDR1 is MGHRA and CDR2 is YSYEKL. The CDR3 DNA sequence: TGCGCCAGCAGCCAAGATAGAGACACGGGGAACACTGAAGCTTTCTTT. Translating gives CASSQDRDTGNTEAFF.

Many counts were recorded for this clonotype. The chain recombines TRBV7-6 with TRBJ2-7; a weak D match, TRBD2 (6 bases). Trimming cost V 1 base and J 5 bases, with 12 bases left between them. The CDR3 is made up of 14 amino acids. The germline CDR1 and CDR2 sequences are SGHVS and FNYEAQ. CDR3 residues: CASSLVGGADEQYF. The CDR3, as DNA: TGTGCCAGCAGCTTAGTAGGAGGGGCGGACGAGCAGTACTTC.

The chain is built from TRBV7-9 and TRBJ2-3; D is possibly TRBD1 or TRBD2 (7 bases each). The V gene's germline CDR1 is SEHNR and CDR2 FQNEAQ (reference sequence). This CDR3 contains 14 residues. Trimming stripped 6 bases from V and 8 bases from J, with 18 bases between. The CDR3 DNA sequence: TGTGCCAGCAGTGCAGGGGGGGAAGTCGGTACGCAGTATTTT. It encodes CASSAGGEVGTQYF.

This clonotype was picked up a small number of times. This rearrangement joins TRBV13 to TRBJ2-1, with TRBD2 identical over 8 bases. The CDR3 length is 15 residues. Trimming took 2 bases from V and 1 from J; bases not matched to a gene: 1. In germline, CDR1 is PRHDT, CDR2 FYEKMQ (reference sequence). The CDR3 sequence is CASSLRGRSYNEQFF. DNA of the CDR3: TGTGCCAGCAGCTTACGCGGGAGGTCCTACAATGAGCAGTTCTTC.

This chain connects TRBV28 to TRBJ2-3; the match to TRBD2 covers 9 bases. Unmatched junction bases numbered 8, after V lost 5 bases and J lost 5 bases. The germline gives CDR1 MDHEN, CDR2 SYDVKM. This CDR3 has 15 amino acids. The CDR3 spells CASSTLREGVDTQYF. The CDR3 DNA reads as TGTGCCAGCAGTACATTGCGGGAGGGGGTAGATACGCAGTATTTT.

The chain carries TRBV20-1 and TRBJ2-7; 9 bases agree with TRBD1. V lost 7 bases, J lost 12 bases, and 16 bases stayed unmatched. The CDR3 runs 13 residues. CDR1 DFQATT and CDR2 SNEGSKA come from the germline V gene (reference sequence). The CDR3 DNA is TGCAGTGTCGACACAGGGGGCGGTGAGACCCGGTACTTC. This gives the protein CSVDTGGGETRYF.

The V gene is TRBV7-2, the J gene TRBJ2-5, with TRBD2 identical over 10 bases. The germline V gene encodes CDR1 SGHTA and CDR2 FQGNSA. CDR3 length: 15 amino acids. The V gene end was trimmed by 3 bases and the J gene end by 5 bases; junction bases not matched to a gene: 6. The CDR3 loop is CASSLLAGAWETQYF. In DNA form, the CDR3 reads TGTGCCAGCAGCTTGCTAGCGGGAGCGTGGGAGACCCAGTACTTC.

Comment on this clonotype: A much larger clone sits a single nucleotide away, making a read error possible. V is TRBV7-2 and J is TRBJ2-5; 9 bases line up with TRBD2. CDR1 is SGHTA and CDR2 is FQGNSA in the germline V gene. The CDR3 is 15 amino acids. J gave up 11 bases and V 1 base, and 11 bases lay outside the gene matches. The CDR3 loop reads CASSLGGGRGNEQYF. For the CDR3, the DNA is TGTGCCAGCAGCTTAGGTGGCGGGAGGGGCAATGAGCAGTACTTC.

This clonotype showed up just a few times. V usage is TRBV28 and J usage is TRBJ2-1, with 8 bases lining up with TRBD2. CDR1 and CDR2 (germline): MDHEN, SYDVKM. V was clipped by 4 bases and J by 6 bases; unmatched bases: 26. This CDR3 region has 21 residues. The DNA for the CDR3 is TGTGCCAGCAGTTCAATCCTAGCCTCTTTCGCGGGGGGATCGGGGGGCAATGAGCAGTTCTTC. Translated, it gives CASSSILASFAGGSGGNEQFF.

This clonotype came up many times. V is TRBV5-1 and J is TRBJ2-1; D is unclear. V was trimmed by 0 bases and J by 7 bases, leaving 8 bases between them. CDR1 and CDR2 (germline): SGHRS, YFSETQ. The CDR3 covers 13 residues. The CDR3 nucleotides read TGCGCCAGCAGCTTGGATAGTCAGAATGAGCAGTTCTTC. Protein: CASSLDSQNEQFF.

The chain carries TRBV27 and TRBJ2-7; a weak D match, TRBD1 (6 bases). The DNA end favors TRBJ2-5, so the J call may be wrong. Looked up from germline, CDR1 is MNHEY and CDR2 is SMNVEV (reference sequence). The CDR3 runs 14 residues. The CDR3 sequence is CASSLSQGFGTQYF. CDR3 nucleotide sequence: TGTGCCAGCAGTCTCAGCCAGGGGTTTGGGACCCAGTACTTC.

The rearrangement uses TRBV7-6 and TRBJ2-3, with a tentative D call TRBD2 (5 bases). The CDR3 is made up of 18 amino acids. Germline assignment: CDR1 SGHVS and CDR2 FNYEAQ. The ends were cut back, 6 bases at V and 2 bases at J, with 24 bases in the middle. The CDR3 nucleotides read TGTGCCAGCAGTTCACAGATTCGGGATAGGAGATACACAGATACGCAGTATTTT. It codes for CASSSQIRDRRYTDTQYF.